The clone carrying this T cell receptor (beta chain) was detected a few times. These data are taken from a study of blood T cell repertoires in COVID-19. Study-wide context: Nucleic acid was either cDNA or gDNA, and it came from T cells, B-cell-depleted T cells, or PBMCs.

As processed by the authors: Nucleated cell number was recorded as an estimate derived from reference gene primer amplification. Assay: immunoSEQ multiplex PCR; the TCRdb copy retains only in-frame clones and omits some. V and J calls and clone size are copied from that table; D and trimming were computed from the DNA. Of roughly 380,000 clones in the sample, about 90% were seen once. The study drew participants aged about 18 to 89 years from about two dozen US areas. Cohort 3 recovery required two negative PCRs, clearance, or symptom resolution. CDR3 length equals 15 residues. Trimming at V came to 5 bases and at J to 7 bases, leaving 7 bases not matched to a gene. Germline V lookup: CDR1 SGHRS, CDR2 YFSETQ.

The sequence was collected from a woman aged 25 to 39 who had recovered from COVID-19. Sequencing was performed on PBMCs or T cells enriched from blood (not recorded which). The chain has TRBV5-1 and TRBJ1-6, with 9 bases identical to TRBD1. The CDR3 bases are TGCGCCAGCAGGGAAGGACAGGGGTGGAATTCACCCCTCCACTTT. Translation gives CASREGQGWNSPLHF.